This T cell receptor beta chain was recovered during a study of blood T cell dynamics during melanoma immunotherapy. Study-level points and caveats: Whether repertoire-driving clones were melanoma-specific could not be determined. Immune-effector CD8+ cells best matched cell-free DNA CDR3 sequences and were most clonal.

A note on this clone: The antigen is unknown.

Only in-frame clones appear in the TCRdb table, and some are missing; sequencing was by immunoSEQ multiplex PCR. The table shows approximately 13,000 clones, with around 91% occurring only once. Time point of the sample: week 3, after first cycle of checkpoint inhibitor. One draw preceded checkpoint blockade; another followed its first cycle at week 3. This CDR3 is 12 amino acids long. With 4 bases clipped from V and 7 bases from J, the junction kept 5 bases outside the gene matches. The germline V gene has CDR1 SGHNT and CDR2 YYREEE (reference sequence). The chain is built from TRBV5-4 and TRBJ2-7; the match to TRBD1 covers 7 bases. This receptor was taken from a human donor with melanoma. The sequences come from effector memory CD8+ T cells from blood, collected from a patient treated with checkpoint blockade. CDR3 sequence reads: CASSPDRVEQYF. For the CDR3, the DNA is TGTGCCAGCAGCCCTGACAGGGTAGAGCAGTACTTC.